The source of this T cell receptor (beta chain) is a study of T cells in localized non-small cell lung cancer. Libraries were prepared by immunoSEQ multiplex PCR; TCRdb keeps only in-frame clonotypes and omits some of them. The table lists over 25,000 clones, 90% of them singletons. Comment on this clone: The antigen is undetermined.

With 3 bases removed from V and 0 bases from J, the gap between germline ends came to 10 bases. Germline assignment: CDR1 SGHAT and CDR2 FQNNGV. The CDR3 is made up of 15 amino acids. The study, taken as a whole, reports: Sequencing, confined to only one tumor region, leaves heterogeneity possible. The highest T cell clonality was in uninvolved adjacent lung, above tumor.

The sample here was peripheral blood, taken before any cancer treatment. The J gene is TRBJ2-3, the V gene TRBV11-2; maybe TRBD2 (6 bases). This clonotype was obtained from a woman aged 35-75 years with stage I lung adenocarcinoma. The CDR3, as DNA: TGTGCCAGCAGCTTGGGGACTTCTAGCACAGATACGCAGTATTTT. This encodes CASSLGTSSTDTQYF.